These T cell receptor beta chains were read from a single sample in a study of blood T cell repertoires in COVID-19. Produced via immunoSEQ multiplex PCR; TCRdb's table is partial and in-frame only. The repertoire holds roughly 250,000 clones, about 68% seen once, with about 3% in the top ten. The material sequenced was peripheral blood. The receptors stem from a woman aged 80 or over with acute or convalescent COVID-19. Each CDR3 is given with its conserved first and last residue. D genes are given only for firm matches. Not all rows give a size; the values are once, few, many and, for expanded clones, a class.

j_gene: TRBJ1-2; abundance: -; d_gene: TRBD1; v_gene: TRBV3-1/TRBV3-2; CDR3aa: CASSLATGDGYTF; CDR3nt: TGTGCCAGCAGCCTCGCTACAGGGGATGGCTACACCTTC
j_gene: TRBJ1-6; abundance: -; d_gene: TRBD1; v_gene: TRBV19; CDR3aa: CASTPTGGVFGSPLHF; CDR3nt: TGTGCCAGTACCCCGACAGGGGGGGTCTTTGGTTCACCCCTCCACTTT
j_gene: TRBJ1-2; abundance: -; d_gene: TRBD1; v_gene: TRBV5-5; CDR3aa: CASSLNGAGGYGYTF; CDR3nt: TGTGCCAGCAGCTTGAATGGTGCAGGGGGCTATGGCTACACCTTC
j_gene: TRBJ1-6; abundance: -; d_gene: TRBD1; v_gene: TRBV15; CDR3aa: CATSTRTGENSPLHF; CDR3nt: TGTGCCACCAGCACCCGAACAGGGGAAAATTCACCCCTCCACTTT
j_gene: TRBJ1-5; abundance: -; d_gene: -; v_gene: TRBV10-3; CDR3aa: CAISKSGDRGNQPQHF; CDR3nt: TGTGCCATCAGCAAGTCAGGGGATCGAGGCAATCAGCCCCAGCATTTT
j_gene: TRBJ2-2; abundance: -; d_gene: -; v_gene: TRBV2; CDR3aa: CASSRGILTGELFF; CDR3nt: TGTGCCAGCAGTCGGGGAATACTGACCGGGGAGCTGTTTTTT
j_gene: TRBJ2-3; abundance: -; d_gene: TRBD1; v_gene: TRBV4-1; CDR3aa: CASSPFDRGWPDTQYF; CDR3nt: TGCGCCAGCAGCCCTTTCGACAGGGGATGGCCAGATACGCAGTATTTT
j_gene: TRBJ1-6; abundance: -; d_gene: TRBD1; v_gene: TRBV9; CDR3aa: CASSVTGLHNSPLHF; CDR3nt: TGTGCCAGCAGCGTGACAGGGCTCCATAATTCACCCCTCCACTTT
j_gene: TRBJ1-1; abundance: once; d_gene: TRBD1; v_gene: TRBV11-2; CDR3aa: CASSLIRGRNTEAFF; CDR3nt: TGTGCCAGCAGCTTAATCAGGGGGCGGAACACTGAAGCTTTCTTT
j_gene: TRBJ2-1; abundance: -; d_gene: TRBD2; v_gene: TRBV4-2; CDR3aa: CASSQDIVRAGASNEQFF; CDR3nt: TGTGCCAGCAGCCAAGATATTGTCCGAGCGGGAGCATCGAATGAGCAGTTCTTC
j_gene: TRBJ2-2; abundance: -; d_gene: -; v_gene: TRBV5-4; CDR3aa: CASSFGLAENTGELFF; CDR3nt: TGTGCCAGCAGCTTTGGGCTAGCAGAAAACACCGGGGAGCTGTTTTTT
j_gene: TRBJ2-7; abundance: -; d_gene: TRBD1; v_gene: TRBV7-9; CDR3aa: CASSHLTGGIYEQYF; CDR3nt: TGTGCCAGCAGCCATTTGACAGGGGGGATTTACGAGCAGTACTTC
j_gene: TRBJ2-7; abundance: once; d_gene: -; v_gene: TRBV5-6; CDR3aa: CASSLGLAVGPYEQYF; CDR3nt: TGTGCCAGCAGCTTGGGGTTAGCGGTGGGCCCCTACGAGCAGTACTTC
j_gene: TRBJ1-4; abundance: -; d_gene: TRBD1; v_gene: TRBV7-9; CDR3aa: CASSRGQSDEKLFF; CDR3nt: TGTGCCAGCAGTAGGGGACAGTCCGATGAAAAACTGTTTTTT
j_gene: TRBJ2-1; abundance: few; d_gene: TRBD1; v_gene: TRBV6-6; CDR3aa: CASKIGTGGLNEQFF; CDR3nt: TGTGCCAGCAAAATCGGGACAGGGGGCTTGAATGAGCAGTTCTTC
j_gene: TRBJ1-2; abundance: -; d_gene: -; v_gene: TRBV29-1; CDR3aa: CSVDRNYGYTF; CDR3nt: TGCAGCGTTGACAGAAATTATGGCTACACCTTC
j_gene: TRBJ2-1; abundance: -; d_gene: TRBD2; v_gene: TRBV3-1/TRBV3-2; CDR3aa: CASSQSHQAGGWGEQFF; CDR3nt: TGTGCCAGCAGCCAAAGCCACCAAGCGGGGGGGTGGGGTGAGCAGTTCTTC
j_gene: TRBJ1-1; abundance: -; d_gene: -; v_gene: TRBV15; CDR3aa: CATSRGWGAEAFF; CDR3nt: TGTGCCACCAGCAGAGGTTGGGGGGCTGAAGCTTTCTTT
j_gene: TRBJ2-7; abundance: many; d_gene: TRBD2; v_gene: TRBV18; CDR3aa: CASSPRSGRSSYEQYF; CDR3nt: TGTGCCAGCTCACCCCGTAGCGGGAGGAGCTCCTACGAGCAGTACTTC
j_gene: TRBJ2-5; abundance: -; d_gene: TRBD2; v_gene: TRBV5-1; CDR3aa: CASSLAGAGGPRERETQYF; CDR3nt: TGCGCCAGCAGCTTGGCCGGGGCGGGAGGCCCCAGGGAAAGAGAGACCCAGTACTTC
j_gene: TRBJ1-2; abundance: -; d_gene: -; v_gene: TRBV10-3; CDR3aa: CAISESPGIYGYTF; CDR3nt: TGTGCCATCAGTGAGTCCCCAGGAATCTATGGCTACACCTTC
j_gene: TRBJ1-6; abundance: once; d_gene: TRBD1; v_gene: TRBV2; CDR3aa: CASSPTGGSYNSPLHF; CDR3nt: TGTGCCAGCAGCCCTACAGGGGGCTCCTATAATTCACCCCTCCACTTT
j_gene: TRBJ1-4; abundance: few; d_gene: -; v_gene: TRBV15; CDR3aa: CATSQAQGWRKLFF; CDR3nt: TGTGCCACCAGCCAGGCACAGGGATGGAGAAAACTGTTTTTT
j_gene: TRBJ2-2; abundance: -; d_gene: -; v_gene: TRBV7-2; CDR3aa: CASSLVGRGRAGTGELFF; CDR3nt: TGTGCCAGCAGCTTAGTTGGTAGGGGTAGGGCCGGAACCGGGGAGCTGTTTTTT
j_gene: TRBJ2-7; abundance: -; d_gene: TRBD2; v_gene: TRBV5-1; CDR3aa: CASSLPSTSGRFDEQYF; CDR3nt: TGCGCCAGCAGCTTACCCTCGACTAGCGGGAGGTTCGACGAGCAGTACTTC
j_gene: TRBJ1-2; abundance: -; d_gene: -; v_gene: TRBV7-9; CDR3aa: CASSSIGGYTF; CDR3nt: TGTGCCAGCAGCTCAATCGGTGGCTACACCTTC
j_gene: TRBJ1-2; abundance: -; d_gene: -; v_gene: TRBV4-3; CDR3aa: CASSQDSGGYYGYTF; CDR3nt: TGCGCCAGCAGCCAAGATAGTGGGGGGTACTATGGCTACACCTTC
j_gene: TRBJ2-7; abundance: -; d_gene: -; v_gene: TRBV20-1; CDR3aa: CSAPDSYEQYF; CDR3nt: TGCAGTGCTCCAGACAGTTACGAGCAGTACTTC
j_gene: TRBJ1-1; abundance: -; d_gene: -; v_gene: TRBV23-1; CDR3aa: CASKINLGDTEAFF; CDR3nt: TGCGCCAGCAAAATAAATCTCGGGGACACTGAAGCTTTCTTT
j_gene: TRBJ2-3; abundance: few; d_gene: -; v_gene: TRBV5-6; CDR3aa: CASSPDSMADTQYF; CDR3nt: TGTGCCAGCAGCCCGGACTCGATGGCAGATACGCAGTATTTT
j_gene: TRBJ2-4; abundance: -; d_gene: -; v_gene: TRBV5-1; CDR3aa: CASSVTGLGVAKNIQYF; CDR3nt: TGCGCCAGCAGCGTAACAGGGCTGGGGGTAGCCAAAAACATTCAGTACTTC
j_gene: TRBJ2-3; abundance: -; d_gene: -; v_gene: TRBV18; CDR3aa: CASSRPTTGTDTQYF; CDR3nt: TGTGCCAGCTCACGACCGACTACTGGCACAGATACGCAGTATTTT
j_gene: TRBJ2-5; abundance: -; d_gene: -; v_gene: TRBV18; CDR3aa: CASSPSDLQETQYF; CDR3nt: TGTGCCAGCTCACCTTCGGACTTACAAGAGACCCAGTACTTC
j_gene: TRBJ1-2; abundance: -; d_gene: TRBD1; v_gene: TRBV5-1; CDR3aa: CASSFLAGTGEPANYGYTF; CDR3nt: TGCGCCAGCAGCTTTCTGGCCGGGACAGGGGAACCAGCTAACTATGGCTACACCTTC
j_gene: TRBJ1-1; abundance: -; d_gene: -; v_gene: TRBV19; CDR3aa: CASSSGTLGGTEAFF; CDR3nt: TGTGCCAGTAGTAGCGGGACCCTGGGGGGCACTGAAGCTTTCTTT
j_gene: TRBJ1-2; abundance: few; d_gene: -; v_gene: TRBV14; CDR3aa: CASSLQRKGGYTF; CDR3nt: TGTGCCAGCAGTCTCCAGAGGAAAGGTGGCTACACCTTC
j_gene: TRBJ1-5; abundance: -; d_gene: -; v_gene: TRBV12-5; CDR3aa: CASALEGDGNQPQHF; CDR3nt: TGTGCTAGTGCTCTAGAGGGGGACGGCAATCAGCCCCAGCATTTT
j_gene: TRBJ1-1; abundance: -; d_gene: TRBD1; v_gene: TRBV10-1; CDR3aa: CASSQGQMNTEAFF; CDR3nt: TGCGCCAGCAGTCAGGGACAGATGAACACTGAAGCTTTCTTT
j_gene: TRBJ2-7; abundance: -; d_gene: TRBD2; v_gene: TRBV20-1; CDR3aa: CSASGTREGRYYEQYF; CDR3nt: TGCAGTGCTAGTGGCACGCGGGAGGGAAGATACTACGAGCAGTACTTC
j_gene: TRBJ2-5; abundance: once; d_gene: -; v_gene: TRBV14; CDR3aa: CASSQGGTSPWYQETQYF; CDR3nt: TGTGCCAGCAGCCAAGGGGGGACATCCCCGTGGTACCAAGAGACCCAGTACTTC
j_gene: TRBJ2-7; abundance: -; d_gene: TRBD1; v_gene: TRBV3-1/TRBV3-2; CDR3aa: CASSQEANRGQDEQYF; CDR3nt: TGTGCCAGCAGCCAAGAGGCGAACAGGGGGCAGGACGAGCAGTACTTC
j_gene: TRBJ1-2; abundance: -; d_gene: -; v_gene: TRBV18; CDR3aa: CASSPLIQGVSGYGYTF; CDR3nt: TGTGCCAGCTCACCCCTGATACAGGGTGTCTCGGGGTATGGCTACACCTTC
j_gene: TRBJ2-1; abundance: -; d_gene: -; v_gene: TRBV4-1; CDR3aa: CASSLLALNEQFF; CDR3nt: TGCGCCAGCAGCCTGCTAGCTTTGAATGAGCAGTTCTTC
j_gene: TRBJ2-7; abundance: -; d_gene: -; v_gene: TRBV7-2; CDR3aa: CASSLASAGEHEQYF; CDR3nt: TGTGCCAGCAGCTTAGCGTCGGCAGGGGAGCACGAGCAGTACTTC
j_gene: TRBJ2-1; abundance: few; d_gene: TRBD2; v_gene: TRBV3-1/TRBV3-2; CDR3aa: CASSQVSGIRQFF; CDR3nt: TGTGCCAGCAGCCAAGTTAGCGGGATAAGGCAGTTCTTC
j_gene: TRBJ2-5; abundance: -; d_gene: -; v_gene: TRBV6-5; CDR3aa: CASSRDPLGGETQYF; CDR3nt: TGTGCCAGCAGCCGAGACCCATTGGGGGGAGAGACCCAGTACTTC
j_gene: TRBJ1-2; abundance: -; d_gene: -; v_gene: TRBV18; CDR3aa: CASSPREGGRSGYTF; CDR3nt: TGTGCCAGCTCACCAAGGGAAGGGGGTAGGAGTGGCTACACCTTC
j_gene: TRBJ1-2; abundance: -; d_gene: TRBD1; v_gene: TRBV19; CDR3aa: CASSILAGQGDGYTF; CDR3nt: TGTGCCAGTAGTATCCTTGCAGGACAGGGTGATGGCTACACCTTC
j_gene: TRBJ1-3; abundance: -; d_gene: -; v_gene: TRBV5-1; CDR3aa: CASREDSSSGNTIYF; CDR3nt: TGCGCCAGCAGGGAGGACTCCAGCTCTGGAAACACCATATATTTT